The 28 T cell receptor beta chains given below trace back to one sample, sequenced in a study of shared clonotypes between healthy human individuals (dated by TCRdb to between 2020 and 2021). Libraries were built with the immunoSEQ multiplex PCR assay. TCRdb provides this immuneACCESS table in a form limited to in-frame rearrangements. Some clones are lacking; in checked studies, under half of them reflect an unresolved V gene, and why the rest are absent is not known. The sample yields 2.3 million or so clones; 85% to 95% were counted once. 0.39% of the sample goes to the ten largest clones. The sample was naive CD4+ T cells from PBMCs. The cell subset or site label of this sample denotes: CD45RA+ positively selected. The receptors stem from a man younger than 35 in good health. Some clones in this sample may be carry-over from other donors' samples.

In the case of this clone: Other DNA sequences from this sample encode an identical CDR3 as well. The chain links TRBV7-2 to TRBJ1-1; a possible D gene is TRBD1 (6 bases). V was trimmed by 5 bases and J by 2 bases, leaving 9 bases between them. The germline V gene encodes CDR1 SGHTA and CDR2 FQGNSA. The CDR3 runs to 13 residues. CDR3 amino acids: CASSPTGNTEAFF. The CDR3 nucleotides are TGTGCCAGCAGCCCGACAGGCAACACTGAAGCTTTCTTT.

The genes are TRBV10-3 and TRBJ2-2; D unresolved. Germline lookup yields CDR1 ENHRY and CDR2 SYGVKD. With 7 bases removed from V and 6 bases from J, the gap between germline ends came to 12 bases. The CDR3 consists of 13 residues. The DNA of the CDR3 is TGTGCCATCAAGGCTAAAGGCCCCGGGGAGCTGTTTTTT. Its translation: CAIKAKGPGELFF.

The CDR3 DNA is TGTGCCAGCAGCTTCCCGGACGGAAGATCCTACGAGCAGTACTTC. Translation gives CASSFPDGRSYEQYF. The V gene is TRBV7-2, the J gene TRBJ2-7; D is undetermined. The CDR3 has 15 amino acids. The germline CDR1 and CDR2 sequences are SGHTA and FQGNSA. The V end lost 3 bases, the J end lost 1 base, and 13 bases lay between the germline ends.

The chain has TRBV28 and TRBJ2-7, with TRBD1 matching 9 bases. The CDR3 has 16 amino acids. Germline CDR1 MDHEN, CDR2 SYDVKM. Unmatched junction bases numbered 15, after V lost 9 bases and J lost 3 bases. This CDR3 is CASHNGPGQGFYEQYF. CDR3 DNA sequence: TGTGCCAGTCATAACGGGCCGGGACAGGGATTCTACGAGCAGTACTTC.

CDR3: CASTPRRTSGVGETQYF. The CDR3 DNA reads TGTGCCAGCACCCCCAGGCGGACTAGCGGGGTGGGGGAGACCCAGTACTTC. V gene TRBV7-2 combines with J gene TRBJ2-5, with 12 bases aligning to TRBD2. CDR1 is SGHTA and CDR2 is FQGNSA in the germline V gene. The CDR3 runs to 17 residues. V lost 7 bases to trimming and J lost 5 bases; unmatched junction nucleotides: 14. The variable domain in full, completed from reference TRBV7-2 and TRBJ2-5, reads GAGVSQSPSNKVTEKGKDVELRCDPISGHTALYWYRQSLGQGLEFLIYFQGNSAPDKSGLPSDRFSAERTGGSVSTLTIQRTQQEDSAVYLCASTPRRTSGVGETQYFGPGTRLLVL.

The chain couples TRBV6-5 to TRBJ2-1; the match to TRBD2 covers 11 bases. The V segment lost 6 bases and the J segment 7 bases; nucleotides outside the gene matches: 8. In germline, CDR1 is MNHEY, CDR2 SVGAGI. The length of the CDR3 is 15 residues. The CDR3 DNA reads TGTGCCAGCAGCCCCAGGGGACTAGCGGAAAATGAGCAGTTCTTC. Protein sequence: CASSPRGLAENEQFF.

For the CDR3, the DNA is TGTGCCACCAGCAGAGGCGGGGTAGGCAGGAACACTGAAGCTTTCTTT. Its protein product is CATSRGGVGRNTEAFF. The rearrangement links TRBV15 to TRBJ1-1; D not certain. This CDR3 contains 16 residues. The germline V gene has CDR1 LNHNV and CDR2 YYDKDF (reference sequence). V gave up 1 base and J gave up 1 base, with 13 bases separating them.

The V call is TRBV7-8, the J call TRBJ2-7; no clear D. CDR1 SGHVS and CDR2 FQNEAQ come from the germline V gene. The CDR3 has 15 residues. V dropped 4 bases and J dropped 2 bases, with 15 bases sitting between them. CDR3 protein: CASSSIRGSPYEQYF. DNA for the CDR3: TGTGCCAGCAGCTCCATAAGAGGTTCGCCCTACGAGCAGTACTTC.

The chain is built from TRBV28 and TRBJ2-7, with TRBD2 matching 8 bases. Germline-derived CDR1 and CDR2 are MDHEN and SYDVKM. The CDR3 is 14 amino acids. The junction had 6 bases not matched to a gene; V was cut back by 6 bases and J by 2 bases. CDR3: CASRKGSGAYEQYF. In DNA, the CDR3 is TGTGCCAGCAGAAAGGGTAGCGGGGCCTACGAGCAGTACTTC.

This clone was seen a few times. This sample also contains other DNA sequences that code for the same CDR3. The chain employs TRBV19 and TRBJ2-1, with D uncertain. The length of the CDR3 is 14 residues. The germline gives CDR1 LNHDA, CDR2 SQIVND (reference sequence). Trimming removed 0 bases from V and 3 bases from J, with 6 bases in between. The CDR3 sequence: CASSIDPRYNEQFF. CDR3 coding DNA: TGTGCCAGTAGTATAGATCCCCGCTACAATGAGCAGTTCTTC.

The chain recombines TRBV28 with TRBJ2-3; 8 nucleotides line up with TRBD2. From germline, CDR1 is MDHEN and CDR2 SYDVKM. Trimming removed 2 bases from V and 8 bases from J; junction bases left unmatched: 9. The CDR3 is 15 amino acids. CDR3 DNA sequence: TGTGCCAGCAGTTTACGGCGGGAGGATCCGGCTACGCAGTATTTT. It specifies CASSLRREDPATQYF.

This rearrangement joins TRBV7-3 to TRBJ2-1; TRBD2 matches 8 bases. This CDR3 has 15 residues. Trimming cost V 5 bases and J 6 bases; bases outside gene matches: 9. Looked up from germline, CDR1 is SGHTA and CDR2 is FQGTGA. CDR3 coding DNA: TGTGCCAGCAGCCCATCGCGGGAGGTTCGCAATGAGCAGTTCTTC. Translated, it gives CASSPSREVRNEQFF.

For this clone: Other nucleotide sequences in the sample specify the same CDR3. The rearrangement joins TRBV5-6 to TRBJ1-5; D gene unclear. Germline V gene sequence: CDR1 SGHDT, CDR2 YYEEEE. This CDR3 spans 12 amino acids. V lost 1 base and J lost 5, with 4 bases in between. The CDR3 DNA is TGTGCCAGCAGCTTGAGTGATCAGCCCCAGCATTTT. It yields the protein CASSLSDQPQHF.

In DNA form, the CDR3 reads TGTGCCAGCAGTGCCACAGCGTACAGGGTGGTTGAGCAGTTCTTC. Its protein product is CASSATAYRVVEQFF. The genes are TRBV6-4 and TRBJ2-1, with a possible D match to TRBD1 (6 bases). The V end lost 4 bases, the J end lost 9 bases, and 19 bases lay between the germline ends. Germline CDR1 reads MRHNA; CDR2 reads SNTAGT. The CDR3 runs 15 residues.

This clone appeared a single time. The chain is built from TRBV5-1 and TRBJ1-2; D is uncertain. V lost 2 bases and J 8 bases, leaving 16 bases between the germline ends. The CDR3 covers 14 residues. The germline gives CDR1 SGHRS, CDR2 YFSETQ. CDR3 region: CASSFSGMGDGYTF. CDR3 DNA: TGCGCCAGCAGCTTTTCCGGGATGGGTGACGGCTACACCTTC.

The chain combines TRBV15 with TRBJ1-5; a weak D match, TRBD1 (5 bases). V was pared by 1 base and J by 4 bases, with 8 bases between. The CDR3 totals 14 residues. Germline lookup yields CDR1 LNHNV and CDR2 YYDKDF (reference sequence). CDR3 in DNA: TGTGCCACCAGCAGAGGGGGGACTAATCAGCCCCAGCATTTT. It encodes CATSRGGTNQPQHF.

CDR3 amino acids: CASSLGTPSYNEQFF. The CDR3 bases are TGTGCCAGCAGCTTGGGGACTCCCTCCTACAATGAGCAGTTCTTC. The chain links TRBV5-5 to TRBJ2-1; D might be TRBD2 (5 bases). Per germline, CDR1 SGHKS and CDR2 YYEKEE (reference sequence). V lost 0 bases to trimming and J lost 0 bases, with 7 bases between them. The CDR3 sequence is 15 residues long.

On this clone itself: The same CDR3 arises from other DNA sequences in this sample as well. This chain connects TRBV7-3 to TRBJ2-2; no definite D call. Germline V gives CDR1 SGHTA, CDR2 FQGTGA. The CDR3 is 13 amino acids. V was trimmed by 6 bases and J by 1 base, leaving 6 bases between them. CDR3 DNA sequence: TGTGCCAGCAGTCCAGGGAACACCGGGGAGCTGTTTTTT. Translated, it gives CASSPGNTGELFF.

The chain recombines TRBV6-5 with TRBJ1-2; D gene unclear. V shed 7 bases and J shed 2 bases, with 11 bases lying between them. This CDR3 contains 13 residues. Germline-derived CDR1 and CDR2 are MNHEY and SVGAGI. CDR3 amino acids: CASTPRENYGYTF. CDR3 bases: TGTGCCAGCACCCCCCGGGAGAACTATGGCTACACCTTC.

The chain links TRBV5-1 to TRBJ2-7; TRBD1 matches 8 bases. CDR1 SGHRS and CDR2 YFSETQ come from the germline V gene. The V segment lost 4 bases and the J segment 3 bases; nucleotides outside the gene matches: 6. The CDR3 is 14 amino acids. CDR3 nucleotide sequence: TGCGCCAGCAGCCCGAGACAGGGGCTCTACGAGCAGTACTTC. Residues: CASSPRQGLYEQYF.

The sample holds a few counts of this clone. The chain uses TRBV7-9 and TRBJ1-4; 10 bases line up with TRBD1. Trimming at V came to 6 bases and at J to 8 bases, leaving 6 bases not matched to a gene. This CDR3 is built from 14 residues. Germline V gene data show CDR1 as SEHNR and CDR2 as FQNEAQ (reference sequence). The CDR3 loop is CASRQTGGLEKLFF. CDR3 DNA: TGTGCCAGCAGGCAGACAGGGGGCCTGGAAAAACTGTTTTTT.

The rearrangement uses TRBV28 and TRBJ2-7; 10 bases line up with TRBD2. In germline, CDR1 is MDHEN, CDR2 SYDVKM. The CDR3 length is 16 residues. Losses at the gene ends were 3 bases for V and 1 base for J; bases not matched to a gene: 6. CDR3 residues: CASSFKASGSSYEQYF. The CDR3 DNA reads TGTGCCAGCAGTTTCAAAGCTAGCGGGAGTTCCTACGAGCAGTACTTC.

The CDR3 reads CASSVGASDLYEQYF. The CDR3 DNA sequence: TGTGCCAGCAGCGTAGGCGCTTCCGACCTCTACGAGCAGTACTTC. The V call is TRBV9, the J call TRBJ2-7; D ambiguous. This CDR3 is 15 amino acids long. The V end lost 0 bases, the J end lost 3 bases, and 13 bases lay between the germline ends. In germline, CDR1 is SGDLS, CDR2 YYNGEE.

This chain uses TRBV28 with TRBJ2-3, with 8 positions matching TRBD2. V lost 5 bases, J lost 3 bases, and 7 bases stayed unmatched. The CDR3 covers 15 residues. Germline V gene lookup returns CDR1 MDHEN and CDR2 SYDVKM. The CDR3 here is CASSRTSLGTDTQYF. In DNA, the CDR3 is TGTGCCAGCAGTCGGACTAGCCTCGGGACAGATACGCAGTATTTT.

Points on this clone: Other DNA sequences from this sample encode an identical CDR3 as well. The V gene is TRBV9, the J gene TRBJ2-2; D gene ambiguous. There are 13 residues in the CDR3. CDR1 and CDR2 from the germline V gene are SGDLS and YYNGEE. Trimming stripped 1 base from V and 6 bases from J, with 7 bases between. CDR3 loop: CASSVLGSGELFF. The CDR3 nucleotides are TGTGCCAGCAGCGTACTTGGATCCGGGGAGCTGTTTTTT.

V and J are TRBV10-3 and TRBJ2-7; D not resolved. The ends were cut back, 5 bases at V and 4 bases at J, with 12 bases in the middle. This CDR3 is 13 amino acids long. Germline V lookup: CDR1 ENHRY, CDR2 SYGVKD. CDR3 sequence reads: CAISQSPDYEQYF. The CDR3 DNA follows: TGTGCCATCAGTCAATCCCCGGATTACGAGCAGTACTTC.

The gene calls are TRBV6-6 and TRBJ2-5, with D unresolved. The germline V and J ends were trimmed by 3 bases and 2 bases, with 16 bases remaining between them. This CDR3 region has 16 residues. Germline V gene sequence: CDR1 MNHNY, CDR2 SVGAGI (reference sequence). Written as DNA, the CDR3 is TGTGCCAGCAGTTATATCGGCCCAGGCCCTCAAGAGACCCAGTACTTC. Its translation: CASSYIGPGPQETQYF.

This chain uses TRBV4-1 with TRBJ1-1; 12 positions agree with TRBD1. The germline CDR1 and CDR2 sequences are MGHRA and YSYEKL. The CDR3 extends over 17 amino acids. The junction had 17 bases not matched to a gene; V was cut back by 4 bases and J by 11 bases. This CDR3 reads CASSLGTGGGGPGGAFF. Written as DNA, the CDR3 is TGCGCCAGCAGCCTAGGGACAGGGGGCGGAGGCCCAGGAGGGGCTTTCTTT.